Shown below are 10 T cell receptor beta chains from a single sample sequenced in a study of technical replicates of blood from a handful of donors. Generated by immunoSEQ multiplex PCR, the TCRdb table keeps only in-frame clones and is missing some. The top ten clones hold about 0.37% of a sample with 74,000 or so clones, 85% to 95% of them seen once. The sample was T cells isolated from PBMCs. The receptor set was obtained from a human donor in good health.

The gene calls are TRBV4-2 and TRBJ2-1, with D perhaps matching TRBD2 (6 bases). The length of the CDR3 is 17 residues. Germline V lookup: CDR1 LGHNA, CDR2 YNFKEQ. Deletions cut 1 base from V and 7 bases from J, with 20 bases between. Here the CDR3 reads CASSQVSSGEGPNEQFF. DNA for the CDR3: TGTGCCAGCAGCCAAGTGAGTAGCGGAGAGGGGCCTAATGAGCAGTTCTTC.

V is TRBV9 and J is TRBJ2-7, with D perhaps TRBD1 (6 bases). Germline assignment: CDR1 SGDLS and CDR2 YYNGEE. Trimming pared 4 bases from V and 3 bases from J, leaving 17 bases between. CDR3 length: 15 amino acids. This CDR3 is CASSQDGTPLYEQYF. The CDR3 DNA reads as TGTGCCAGCAGCCAAGACGGGACACCACTCTACGAGCAGTACTTC.

The chain employs TRBV14 and TRBJ2-1; D not resolved. This CDR3 has 14 amino acids. The V end lost 1 base, the J end lost 2 bases, and 6 bases lay between the germline ends. CDR1 is SGHDN and CDR2 is FVKESK in the germline V gene. The CDR3 reads CASSQASAYNEQFF. CDR3 coding DNA: TGTGCCAGCAGCCAAGCTTCCGCCTACAATGAGCAGTTCTTC.

The gene calls are TRBV27 and TRBJ2-5; 7 bases are a match to TRBD1. This CDR3 has 15 residues. Germline V gene data show CDR1 as MNHEY and CDR2 as SMNVEV (reference sequence). Trimming cost V 3 bases and J 2 bases; bases outside gene matches: 6. Here the CDR3 reads CASSFGTVGQETQYF. CDR3 DNA: TGTGCCAGCAGTTTCGGGACAGTGGGGCAAGAGACCCAGTACTTC.

The J gene is TRBJ2-2, the V gene TRBV7-7; TRBD1 is a possible D gene (5 bases). Germline V CDR1 and CDR2: SSHAT, FNYEAQ (reference sequence). Trimming took 3 bases from V and 7 from J, leaving 24 bases between them. The CDR3 length is 18 residues. CDR3 amino acids: CASSFKKGSHLQGGELFF. In DNA form, the CDR3 reads TGTGCCAGCAGCTTTAAAAAGGGCAGCCACCTTCAGGGCGGGGAGCTGTTTTTT.

V and J are TRBV25-1 and TRBJ1-1, with D possibly matching TRBD1 (6 bases). The CDR3 sequence is 16 residues long. Deletions cut 4 bases from V and 4 bases from J, with 19 bases between. The germline CDR1 and CDR2 sequences are MGHDK and SYGVNS. The CDR3 coding sequence is TGTGCCAGCAGTGGGGGGCACAGGTTTATTGGCACTGAAGCTTTCTTT. Translation gives CASSGGHRFIGTEAFF.

The rearrangement links TRBV10-2 to TRBJ1-2; D remains unclear. CDR1 is WSHSY, CDR2 SAAADI, per germline. V lost 5 bases, J lost 3 bases, and 10 bases lay in between. The CDR3 length is 13 residues. CDR3 residues: CASSLDKYYGYTF. As DNA, the CDR3 is TGCGCCAGCAGTTTAGACAAGTACTATGGCTACACCTTC.

The J gene is TRBJ1-2, the V gene TRBV10-3; D not resolved. Germline-derived CDR1 and CDR2 are ENHRY and SYGVKD. Trimming removed 0 bases at V and 0 bases at J, with 5 bases between. CDR3 size: 14 residues. The CDR3 DNA reads as TGTGCCATCAGTGAGTCGCAGGCTAACTATGGCTACACCTTC. It is translated as CAISESQANYGYTF.

The chain joins TRBV19 to TRBJ2-7, with D perhaps TRBD2 (6 bases). Deletions cut 5 bases from V and 3 bases from J, with 11 bases between. The germline V gene encodes CDR1 LNHDA and CDR2 SQIVND (reference sequence). This CDR3 is built from 13 residues. The CDR3 DNA reads TGTGCCAGTAGTGCGGGACTTCGCTACGAGCAGTACTTC. Its protein is CASSAGLRYEQYF.

Note on this clone: An end of the junction differs from the germline gene, which may be a read error. This chain joins TRBV7-7 and TRBJ2-3, with TRBD1 identical over 7 bases. CDR1 and CDR2 (germline): SSHAT, FNYEAQ (reference sequence). This CDR3 has 13 amino acids. In DNA form, the CDR3 reads TGTGCTAGCAGCTTAGACAGGGCTGATACGCAGTATTTT. Translation gives CASSLDRADTQYF.